The 27 T cell receptor beta chains listed next were all sequenced from one sample in a study of T cell responses to AZD1222 COVID-19 vaccine. Data came from immunoSEQ multiplex PCR; TCRdb stores just in-frame clones and leaves some out. The table has around 78,000 clones, roughly nine tenths seen once. This specimen was peripheral blood, taken on day 0 of AZD1222 vaccination. All receptors derive from an adult in good health.

This chain links TRBV6-5 with TRBJ2-5; TRBD1 agrees at 10 bases. After removal of 6 bases from V and 2 bases from J, the junction contained 3 bases not matched to a gene. The CDR3 sequence is 14 residues long. CDR1 and CDR2 from the germline V gene are MNHEY and SVGAGI. The CDR3 coding sequence is TGTGCCAGCAGCGAGGACAGGGGGCAAGAGACCCAGTACTTC. Its protein product is CASSEDRGQETQYF.

CDR3 amino acids: CASSLQPGLAVNEQFF. The CDR3 DNA sequence: TGTGCCAGCAGCCTTCAGCCGGGACTAGCGGTGAATGAGCAGTTCTTC. The V call is TRBV2, the J call TRBJ2-1; 11 nucleotides agree with TRBD2. Looked up from germline, CDR1 is SNHLY and CDR2 is FYNNEI. The CDR3 length is 16 residues. The junction had 11 bases not matched to a gene; V was cut back by 6 bases and J by 7 bases.

The chain employs TRBV21-1 and TRBJ1-1; no check of the table's D call, TRBD1, against the DNA was made. TRBV21-1 is annotated as a pseudogene. CDR3 length: 16 amino acids. The DNA of the CDR3 is TGTGCCAGCAGGGCTACTCCTACAGACATGAACACTGAAGCTTTCTTT. This gives the protein CASRATPTDMNTEAFF.

The rearrangement uses TRBV11-3 and TRBJ2-1; TRBD2 aligns across 7 bases. The germline V gene has CDR1 SGHNT and CDR2 YENEEA. Unmatched junction bases numbered 11, after V lost 5 bases and J lost 10 bases. The CDR3 contains 14 residues. The CDR3 coding sequence is TGTGCCAGCAGCGCGACTAGCACGGACGTAGAGCAGTTCTTC. Its translation is CASSATSTDVEQFF.

The rearrangement links TRBV5-1 to TRBJ1-4, with TRBD1 matching 8 bases. The junction had 11 bases not matched to a gene; V was cut back by 4 bases and J by 6 bases. The germline gives CDR1 SGHRS, CDR2 YFSETQ. The CDR3 has 16 residues. The CDR3 DNA reads TGCGCCAGCAGCATCGGACAGGGCCAGGGGCATGAAAAACTGTTTTTT. Its translation: CASSIGQGQGHEKLFF.

This clone was picked up one time. This chain uses TRBV15 with TRBJ2-5; D unclear. V was pared by 1 base and J by 5 bases, with 14 bases between. The CDR3 is made up of 15 amino acids. Per germline, CDR1 LNHNV and CDR2 YYDKDF (reference sequence). The CDR3 nucleotides are TGTGCCACCAGCAGAGGCCTACCCCCCCAGGAGACCCAGTACTTC. It encodes CATSRGLPPQETQYF.

The chain is built from TRBV7-2 and TRBJ2-3; D may be TRBD1 (5 bases). V was cut by 4 bases and J by 0 bases, with 8 bases left in between. The CDR3 covers 14 residues. The germline V gene encodes CDR1 SGHTA and CDR2 FQGNSA. The DNA of the CDR3 is TGTGCCAGCAGCTCGGACACCAGCACAGATACGCAGTATTTT. Protein: CASSSDTSTDTQYF.

This sequence joins TRBV11-3 and TRBJ1-1; 7 nucleotides align to TRBD1. Germline trimming cut 6 bases from V and 2 bases from J; bases unmatched to any gene: 12. Germline V gene sequence: CDR1 SGHNT, CDR2 YENEEA. The length of the CDR3 is 16 residues. The CDR3 DNA is TGTGCCAGCAGGCGGATCCTGTGGGACAGAAACACTGAAGCTTTCTTT. The encoded protein is CASRRILWDRNTEAFF.

This chain connects TRBV9 to TRBJ1-2, with 7 nucleotides matching TRBD1. The ends lost 5 bases at V and 4 bases at J; junction bases unmatched: 8. The CDR3 has 14 residues. The germline gives CDR1 SGDLS, CDR2 YYNGEE. CDR3 bases: TGTGCCAGCAGTATGGAAAGGGGGCGCTATGGCTACACCTTC. The encoded protein is CASSMERGRYGYTF.

The V gene is TRBV3-1 (or the pseudogene TRBV3-2), the J gene TRBJ2-3; a possible D gene is TRBD2 (6 bases). The CDR3 is 16 amino acids. In germline, CDR1 is LGHDT, CDR2 YNNKEL (reference sequence). The V gene lost 4 bases and the J gene lost 1 base, with 15 bases spanning the gap. In DNA, the CDR3 is TGTGCCAGCAGCCTTTACGACGGGGGACGCACAGATACGCAGTATTTT. Translation: CASSLYDGGRTDTQYF.

This chain joins TRBV9 and TRBJ2-3; a possible D gene is TRBD1 (6 bases). Trimming cost V 4 bases and J 0 bases, with 15 bases left between them. The CDR3 runs to 16 residues. Germline V gives CDR1 SGDLS, CDR2 YYNGEE. The CDR3 DNA follows: TGTGCCAGCAGCCCGGCAGGGGAACCTAGCACAGATACGCAGTATTTT. Protein sequence: CASSPAGEPSTDTQYF.

The V and J genes are TRBV6-6 and TRBJ1-2; D gene unclear. The CDR3 length is 13 residues. The V gene lost 6 bases and the J gene lost 8 bases, with 16 bases spanning the gap. In germline, CDR1 is MNHNY, CDR2 SVGAGI (reference sequence). The CDR3 loop reads CASSNREDGGYTF. DNA of the CDR3: TGTGCCAGCAGCAACCGGGAGGACGGAGGCTACACCTTC.

The rearrangement links TRBV20-1 to TRBJ1-1; D not certain. Germline V lookup: CDR1 DFQATT, CDR2 SNEGSKA (reference sequence). The CDR3 spans 11 residues. V lost 5 bases and J lost 10, with 14 bases in between. The CDR3 DNA reads TGCAGTGCTTCGCCCGAGATGACAGCTTTCTTT. Translation gives CSASPEMTAFF.

V is TRBV7-2 and J is TRBJ2-1, with TRBD2 identical over 8 bases. V dropped 1 base and J dropped 14; count of bases not matched to a gene: 4. The CDR3 has 12 residues. In germline, CDR1 is SGHTA, CDR2 FQGNSA. In DNA, the CDR3 is TGTGCCAGCAGCTTAGAGCGGGAGCGGGAGTTCTTC. Translating gives CASSLEREREFF.

The V call is TRBV6-7, the J call TRBJ1-5, with a tentative D call TRBD1 (6 bases). TRBV6-7 falls under the ORF class, with uncertain function. V lost 2 bases to trimming and J lost 0 bases, with 14 bases between them. The CDR3 runs to 17 residues. CDR3 sequence: CASSYPNPDSSNQPQHF. The CDR3 nucleotides are TGTGCCAGCAGTTACCCAAATCCGGACAGTAGCAATCAGCCCCAGCATTTT.

Here the CDR3 DNA reads TGTGCCAGTAGTATGCCGGGACAGGGGCCAGATACGCAGTATTTT. This translates into CASSMPGQGPDTQYF. The J gene is TRBJ2-3, the V gene TRBV19; 10 bases align to TRBD1. Germline CDR1 is LNHDA and CDR2 is SQIVND (reference sequence). CDR3 size: 15 residues. V trimming: 3 bases; J trimming: 4 bases; junction bases outside the gene matches: 4.

V usage is TRBV15 and J usage is TRBJ1-2; D is ambiguous. V dropped 2 bases and J dropped 4 bases, with 8 bases sitting between them. This CDR3 comprises 13 residues. In germline, CDR1 is LNHNV, CDR2 YYDKDF (reference sequence). The DNA for the CDR3 is TGTGCCACCAGCAGAAAGGGTACCTATGGCTACACCTTC. Protein sequence: CATSRKGTYGYTF.

The CDR3 is CAWSLRTSSPLHF. As DNA, the CDR3 is TGTGCCTGGAGTCTGAGGACTTCCTCACCCCTCCACTTT. The chain links TRBV30 to TRBJ1-6; D not certain. The V gene lost 2 bases and the J gene lost 10 bases, with 12 bases spanning the gap. The CDR3 covers 13 residues. Per the germline V gene, CDR1 is GTSNPN and CDR2 is SVGIG (reference sequence).

This sequence joins TRBV7-2 and TRBJ1-5; tentatively, D is TRBD1 (5 bases). The V and J ends lost 7 bases and 2 bases respectively, with 9 bases between them. This CDR3 spans 13 amino acids. CDR1 and CDR2 (germline): SGHTA, FQGNSA. In nucleotides, the CDR3 is TGTGCCAGCAACCGGGACGGCAATCAGCCCCAGCATTTT. Translated: CASNRDGNQPQHF.

This chain links TRBV25-1 with TRBJ2-1; 8 positions match TRBD1. Trimming took 2 bases from V and 4 from J; bases not matched to a gene: 4. CDR1 MGHDK and CDR2 SYGVNS come from the germline V gene. This CDR3 spans 15 amino acids. CDR3 in DNA: TGTGCCAGCAGTGAACGGGACAGGAAATACAATGAGCAGTTCTTC. It specifies CASSERDRKYNEQFF.

The rearrangement uses TRBV5-1 and TRBJ2-1; 10 bases are shared with TRBD1. Germline V lookup: CDR1 SGHRS, CDR2 YFSETQ. The junction had 5 bases not matched to a gene; V was cut back by 5 bases and J by 6 bases. The CDR3 totals 14 residues. The CDR3 here is CASSPGTGVNEQFF. CDR3 nucleotides: TGCGCCAGCAGTCCCGGGACAGGGGTCAATGAGCAGTTCTTC. Looking up the rest from reference TRBV5-1 and TRBJ2-1 gives the full variable domain: KAGVTQTPRYLIKTRGQQVTLSCSPISGHRSVSWYQQTPGQGLQFLFEYFSETQRNKGNFPGRFSGRQFSNSRSEMNVSTLELGDSALYLCASSPGTGVNEQFFGPGTRLTVL.

The chain combines TRBV7-2 with TRBJ2-1; 14 nucleotides agree with TRBD2. Trimming cost V 6 bases and J 2 bases; bases outside gene matches: 6. CDR3 length: 17 amino acids. Germline V gene lookup returns CDR1 SGHTA and CDR2 FQGNSA. Here the CDR3 reads CASRRTSGRPTYNEQFF. CDR3 in DNA: TGTGCCAGCAGGCGGACTAGCGGGAGGCCTACCTACAATGAGCAGTTCTTC.

The CDR3 nucleotides read TGTGCCAGCTCACGGGCCGGACCGATGAACACTGAAGCTTTCTTT. It codes for CASSRAGPMNTEAFF. J is TRBJ1-1 and V is TRBV18; no clear D. Trimming removed 4 bases from V and 0 bases from J, with 12 bases in between. Germline CDR1 reads KGHSH; CDR2 reads LQKENI. The CDR3 is 15 amino acids.

This clone has a handful of counts. The chain recombines TRBV6-2 or TRBV6-3 with TRBJ1-6, with D uncertain. V was cut by 0 bases and J by 14 bases, with 17 bases left in between. CDR1 and CDR2 from the germline V gene are MNHEY and SVGEGT. The CDR3 loop spans 15 amino acids. The DNA of the CDR3 is TGTGCCAGCAGTTACTCGATGGACCAAGGCGTGGCCCTCCACTTT. Its protein is CASSYSMDQGVALHF.

This clone was detected once. V gene TRBV6-1 combines with J gene TRBJ1-1; maybe TRBD1 (5 bases). The V end lost 2 bases, the J end lost 5 bases, and 12 bases lay between the germline ends. Germline V gene sequence: CDR1 MNHNS, CDR2 SASEGT. The CDR3 consists of 14 residues. CDR3 region: CASSETGGWTEAFF. The DNA of the CDR3 is TGTGCCAGCAGTGAAACGGGGGGATGGACTGAAGCTTTCTTT.

The sample holds a few counts of this clone. The chain links TRBV11-2 to TRBJ1-4; the D is unclear. Trimming stripped 5 bases from V and 12 bases from J, with 25 bases between. The CDR3 has 16 residues. Germline loops: CDR1 SGHAT, CDR2 FQNNGV. CDR3 DNA sequence: TGTGCCAGCAGCCCGTTGACCGGGCCCCGGAGTTGGGAACTGTTTTTT. Translated: CASSPLTGPRSWELFF.

The count of this clone is one. The chain joins TRBV29-1 to TRBJ1-1, with 9 bases matching TRBD1. CDR1 SQVTM and CDR2 ANQGSEA come from the germline V gene. The CDR3 is 14 amino acids. J lost 4 bases, V lost 6 bases, and 9 bases had no gene match. The CDR3 spells CSVRRQGESTEAFF. The CDR3 DNA reads as TGCAGCGTGAGGAGACAGGGGGAGAGCACTGAAGCTTTCTTT.